This TCR beta chain was sequenced for a study of cytomegalovirus exposure and HLA in healthy donors. Study at large: Earlier findings included 117 million unique TCR beta sequences obtained from about 179 million T cells. Study conclusions and caveats: Indistinguishability led to the exclusion of some V segments, TRBV6-2 and TRBV6-3 included.

The PCR ran on 60 Vbeta and 13 Jbeta primers. The repertoire was sequenced with immunoSEQ multiplex PCR; TCRdb's copy has only in-frame clones and lacks some. The sample holds around 150,000 clones, about three quarters seen once. In the case of this clone: What it binds is unknown.

The CDR3 spans 12 residues. Per germline, CDR1 MNHEY and CDR2 SMNVEV (reference sequence). V was cut by 5 bases and J by 8 bases, with 12 bases left in between. The TCR comes from a human donor in good health. The rearrangement joins TRBV27 to TRBJ1-2, with a possible D match to TRBD1 (5 bases). What was sequenced was PBMCs. The DNA of the CDR3 is TGTGCCAGCAGTGACCCAGGGAAAGGCTACACCTTC. This encodes CASSDPGKGYTF.